This passage covers 19 T cell receptor beta chains from one sample sequenced in a study of shared clonotypes between healthy human individuals. It was CD45RO-negative cells, positively selected for CCR7, that made up naive CD8 cells, with terminally differentiated effector memory CD45RA+ cells excluded. Repertoires were generated with immunoSEQ multiplex PCR, while TCRdb's copy carries only in-frame clones and drops some. The sample holds 550,000 to 750,000 clones, 95% seen once. The sequenced sample consisted of naive CD8+ T cells sorted from blood. All receptors come from a woman aged 25 to 39 in good health.

J is TRBJ2-5 and V is TRBV9; 9 bases are shared with TRBD2. The CDR3 length is 14 residues. Germline CDR1 and CDR2: SGDLS and YYNGEE. The V gene end was trimmed by 3 bases and the J gene end by 5 bases; junction bases not matched to a gene: 5. In DNA, the CDR3 is TGTGCCAGCAGCGCAGCGGGAGGTAGGGAGACCCAGTACTTC. Its protein is CASSAAGGRETQYF.

The chain is built from TRBV7-2 and TRBJ1-1; TRBD1 matches 8 bases. The CDR3 has 14 amino acids. The V gene end was trimmed by 6 bases and the J gene end by 2 bases; junction bases not matched to a gene: 5. Germline-derived CDR1 and CDR2 are SGHTA and FQGNSA. CDR3 amino acids: CASRGTGTNTEAFF. The CDR3 DNA reads TGTGCCAGCAGAGGGACAGGAACAAACACTGAAGCTTTCTTT. Based on the CDR3 plus reference TRBV7-2 and TRBJ1-1, the full variable domain is GAGVSQSPSNKVTEKGKDVELRCDPISGHTALYWYRQSLGQGLEFLIYFQGNSAPDKSGLPSDRFSAERTGGSVSTLTIQRTQQEDSAVYLCASRGTGTNTEAFFGQGTRLTVV.

In its sample, this clone was seen a few times. The same CDR3 is also encoded by other DNA sequences in this sample. This chain connects TRBV9 to TRBJ2-3; D unclear. There are 12 residues in the CDR3. The V gene's germline CDR1 is SGDLS and CDR2 YYNGEE. Between the trimmed V and J ends, which lost 0 bases and 4 bases, there was a span of 3 bases. CDR3 region: CASSVGSDTQYF. The CDR3 bases are TGTGCCAGCAGCGTAGGATCAGATACGCAGTATTTT.

V is TRBV21-1 and J is TRBJ2-7; whether TRBD2, the table's D call, matches the DNA was not checked. TRBV21-1 is deemed a pseudogene. This CDR3 comprises 15 residues. The CDR3 here is CASSKRAFGPYEQYF. The DNA of the CDR3 is TGTGCCAGCAGCAAGAGGGCTTTTGGGCCCTACGAGCAGTACTTC.

The chain recombines TRBV7-9 with TRBJ1-3; D unresolved. Per germline, CDR1 SEHNR and CDR2 FQNEAQ (reference sequence). V was shortened by 8 bases and J by 0 bases, with 14 bases between the two germline ends. This CDR3 region has 15 residues. The CDR3 region is CASYPSASSGNTIYF. The CDR3 DNA reads TGTGCCAGCTACCCCTCAGCGAGCTCTGGAAACACCATATATTTT.

This chain joins TRBV11-3 and TRBJ1-1; D remains ambiguous. Trimming removed 5 bases at V and 3 bases at J, with 13 bases between. This CDR3 has 14 residues. CDR1 is SGHNT, CDR2 YENEEA, per germline. CDR3 protein: CASSPTVFDTEAFF. The CDR3 nucleotides read TGTGCCAGCAGCCCGACGGTGTTTGACACTGAAGCTTTCTTT.

This chain links TRBV27 with TRBJ1-1; D is ambiguous. Trimming took 5 bases from V and 1 from J, leaving 14 bases between them. The CDR3 consists of 15 residues. Germline V gene lookup returns CDR1 MNHEY and CDR2 SMNVEV (reference sequence). CDR3 DNA: TGTGCCAGCAGTCCGTATTCCCTCCCGAACACTGAAGCTTTCTTT. Translation: CASSPYSLPNTEAFF.

The rearrangement links TRBV15 to TRBJ1-1; a possible D gene is TRBD1 (6 bases). CDR3 length: 18 amino acids. Germline V gives CDR1 LNHNV, CDR2 YYDKDF (reference sequence). Trimming removed 0 bases from V and 5 bases from J, with 22 bases in between. The CDR3 DNA sequence: TGTGCCACCAGCAGAGACGGGGGGCAGACAAATCCTGGAACTGAAGCTTTCTTT. It translates to CATSRDGGQTNPGTEAFF.

The rearrangement joins TRBV2 to TRBJ1-2, with D tentatively TRBD1 (5 bases). V gave up 3 bases and J gave up 8 bases, with 10 bases separating them. The CDR3 consists of 12 residues. Germline lookup yields CDR1 SNHLY and CDR2 FYNNEI. The chain's CDR3 is CASSDREGGYTF. CDR3 in DNA: TGTGCCAGCAGTGACAGGGAAGGCGGCTACACCTTC.

This chain joins TRBV13 and TRBJ1-1; no definite D call. V gave up 0 bases and J gave up 3 bases, with 2 bases separating them. The CDR3 spans 12 residues. The germline V gene has CDR1 PRHDT and CDR2 FYEKMQ (reference sequence). The CDR3 reads CASSLGDTEAFF. Written as DNA, the CDR3 is TGTGCCAGCAGCTTAGGGGACACTGAAGCTTTCTTT.

The chain recombines TRBV5-4 with TRBJ1-1; 9 nucleotides match TRBD1. Germline assignment: CDR1 SGHNT and CDR2 YYREEE (reference sequence). The CDR3 has 15 amino acids. The junction had 8 bases not matched to a gene; V was cut back by 4 bases and J by 4 bases. CDR3 sequence reads: CASSHVQGALTEAFF. The DNA of the CDR3 is TGTGCCAGCAGCCATGTACAGGGGGCGCTCACTGAAGCTTTCTTT.

The chain employs TRBV5-4 and TRBJ1-1; D is possibly TRBD1 (5 bases). This CDR3 has 17 residues. The V and J ends lost 3 bases and 4 bases respectively, with 22 bases between them. Germline CDR1 reads SGHNT; CDR2 reads YYREEE (reference sequence). The CDR3 loop is CASSSGAGDVVSTEAFF. In DNA, the CDR3 is TGTGCCAGCAGCTCCGGAGCGGGGGACGTAGTAAGCACTGAAGCTTTCTTT.

This chain connects TRBV2 to TRBJ2-1; 11 nucleotides align to TRBD2. The CDR3 length is 16 residues. Germline CDR1 reads SNHLY; CDR2 reads FYNNEI. V gave up 2 bases and J gave up 6 bases; unmatched junction bases: 6. As DNA, the CDR3 is TGTGCCAGCAGTGAACCAACTAGCGGGAGTTCCAATGAGCAGTTCTTC. As protein: CASSEPTSGSSNEQFF.

In its sample, this clone was seen once. The chain carries TRBV27 and TRBJ2-7; 10 bases align to TRBD2. Germline V CDR1 and CDR2: MNHEY, SMNVEV (reference sequence). The V segment lost 3 bases and the J segment 5 bases; nucleotides outside the gene matches: 10. The CDR3 totals 16 residues. The DNA of the CDR3 is TGTGCCAGCAGTTTGGTTTTGGCTAGCGGGAGCCACGAGCAGTACTTC. Its translation is CASSLVLASGSHEQYF.

The chain couples TRBV2 to TRBJ2-1; 9 nucleotides match TRBD1. The length of the CDR3 is 19 residues. The V gene's germline CDR1 is SNHLY and CDR2 FYNNEI. Trimming cost V 4 bases and J 0 bases; bases outside gene matches: 13. The CDR3 DNA reads as TGTGCCAGCAGTGGCAGCCTAGGACAGGGGTCGAGCTCCTACAATGAGCAGTTCTTC. This encodes CASSGSLGQGSSSYNEQFF.

This chain connects TRBV28 to TRBJ1-1; unclear D gene. The CDR3 sequence is 11 residues long. V was shortened by 5 bases and J by 7 bases, with 8 bases between the two germline ends. Germline values: CDR1 MDHEN, CDR2 SYDVKM. The CDR3 here is CASSGLSEAFF. The CDR3 DNA reads as TGTGCCAGCAGTGGACTGAGTGAAGCTTTCTTT.

The chain combines TRBV6-5 with TRBJ1-2; weak D call: TRBD1 (5 bases). Germline V CDR1 and CDR2: MNHEY, SVGAGI. V was pared by 6 bases and J by 3 bases, with 14 bases between. The CDR3 covers 14 residues. CDR3 in amino acids: CASRTLKGDYGYTF. CDR3 bases: TGTGCCAGCAGAACACTCAAAGGGGACTATGGCTACACCTTC.

As concerns this clone: The junction and the germline gene differ at one end; a read error may be behind it. The chain uses TRBV27 and TRBJ2-7; D not resolved. The CDR3 extends over 11 amino acids. Germline V gene lookup returns CDR1 MNHEY and CDR2 SMNVEV (reference sequence). CDR3 protein: CASSFGVELYF. As DNA, the CDR3 is TGCGCCAGCAGTTTTGGGGTCGAGCTGTACTTC.

The chain combines TRBV9 with TRBJ2-7, with 7 bases aligning to TRBD1. The CDR3 is made up of 15 amino acids. V was pared by 4 bases and J by 3 bases, with 10 bases of the junction left unmatched. The germline gives CDR1 SGDLS, CDR2 YYNGEE. The CDR3 nucleotides are TGTGCCAGCAGCCCGCAGTGGGACAGACGCTACGAGCAGTACTTC. Protein: CASSPQWDRRYEQYF.